Following are 32 T cell receptor beta chains from one sample sequenced in a study of shared clonotypes between healthy human individuals. TCRdb keeps only in-frame clones here, not all; method: immunoSEQ multiplex PCR. The table lists a few million clones, more than 80% of them singletons. The sequenced sample was naive CD4+ T cells from PBMCs. Documented subset: CD45RA+ positively selected. The receptor set was obtained from a man between 18 and 29 years old in good health. Some clones in this sample may be carry-over from other donors' samples.

This sequence joins TRBV7-2 and TRBJ2-6, with a possible D match to TRBD1 (6 bases). This CDR3 is 19 amino acids long. Germline V gene lookup returns CDR1 SGHTA and CDR2 FQGNSA. V was cut by 5 bases and J by 4 bases, with 24 bases left in between. This CDR3 reads CASSPPGGGVTVGANVLTF. In DNA form, the CDR3 reads TGTGCCAGCAGCCCCCCCGGTGGGGGCGTAACCGTCGGGGCCAACGTCCTGACTTTC.

V usage is TRBV5-1 and J usage is TRBJ1-2; possible D gene TRBD1, 6 bases. The CDR3 has 17 amino acids. The germline gives CDR1 SGHRS, CDR2 YFSETQ. Trimming took 3 bases from V and 7 from J, leaving 25 bases between them. The CDR3 is CASSWDTTGLVLGGYTF. DNA of the CDR3: TGCGCCAGCAGCTGGGATACTACAGGGCTTGTTTTAGGTGGCTACACCTTC.

This clone was seen only once. The V gene is TRBV21-1, the J gene TRBJ2-7; whether TRBD1, the table's D call, matches the DNA was not checked. TRBV21-1 is labeled a pseudogene. The CDR3 has 15 amino acids. CDR3 nucleotide sequence: TGTGCCAGCAGCAAAGGTCAGTCCCACTCCTACGAGCAGTACTTC. Protein sequence: CASSKGQSHSYEQYF.

The chain is built from TRBV5-1 and TRBJ1-1; a possible D gene is TRBD1 (5 bases). V lost 4 bases to trimming and J lost 4 bases, with 20 bases between them. The CDR3 length is 16 residues. Germline lookup yields CDR1 SGHRS and CDR2 YFSETQ. CDR3: CASSPGSGDGFTEAFF. The CDR3 bases are TGCGCCAGCAGCCCGGGCTCCGGGGACGGTTTCACTGAAGCTTTCTTT. The full variable domain, in which reference TRBV5-1 and TRBJ1-1 provide the parts outside the CDR3, is KAGVTQTPRYLIKTRGQQVTLSCSPISGHRSVSWYQQTPGQGLQFLFEYFSETQRNKGNFPGRFSGRQFSNSRSEMNVSTLELGDSALYLCASSPGSGDGFTEAFFGQGTRLTVV.

The CDR3 DNA reads as TGTGCCAGTAGTATGTTGGGACAGCCCCAGCATTTT. It is translated as CASSMLGQPQHF. V usage is TRBV19 and J usage is TRBJ1-5; D unclear. Germline CDR1 and CDR2: LNHDA and SQIVND (reference sequence). Trimming took off 3 bases at V and 7 bases at J, with 7 bases between the two ends. CDR3 length equals 12 residues. Supplemented by reference TRBV19 and TRBJ1-5, the full variable domain reads DGGITQSPKYLFRKEGQNVTLSCEQNLNHDAMYWYRQDPGQGLRLIYYSQIVNDFQKGDIAEGYSVSREKKESFPLTVTSAQKNPTAFYLCASSMLGQPQHFGDGTRLSIL.

The gene calls are TRBV27 and TRBJ2-3; TRBD2 matches 8 bases. This CDR3 contains 16 residues. Germline V gene data show CDR1 as MNHEY and CDR2 as SMNVEV (reference sequence). V was pared by 4 bases and J by 4 bases, with 10 bases of the junction left unmatched. The CDR3: CASSSPGTSSADTQYF. DNA of the CDR3: TGTGCCAGCAGTTCCCCCGGGACTAGTTCGGCAGATACGCAGTATTTT.

The chain combines TRBV5-4 with TRBJ1-2; TRBD1 matches 10 bases. Germline assignment: CDR1 SGHNT and CDR2 YYREEE (reference sequence). Trimming at V came to 0 bases and at J to 14 bases, leaving 7 bases not matched to a gene. This CDR3 has 13 residues. CDR3 protein: CASSLAGDRGRTF. The CDR3 nucleotides read TGTGCCAGCAGCTTGGCCGGGGACAGGGGTAGGACCTTC.

This clone was seen once. The sample has other DNA sequences that encode this CDR3 too. The rearrangement uses TRBV5-1 and TRBJ2-5; tentative D call: TRBD1 (5 bases). V lost 2 bases and J lost 0, with 11 bases in between. The CDR3 totals 15 residues. CDR1 SGHRS and CDR2 YFSETQ come from the germline V gene. This CDR3 is CASSLGRAYQETQYF. In nucleotides, the CDR3 is TGCGCCAGCAGCTTAGGCAGGGCTTACCAAGAGACCCAGTACTTC.

This clone was observed a single time. CDR3 in DNA: TGTGCCAGTAGTGCCCCGGACAGGGGGGTCTATGGCTACACCTTC. This translates into CASSAPDRGVYGYTF. The V and J genes are TRBV19 and TRBJ1-2; TRBD1 matches at 10 bases. J was trimmed by 4 bases and V by 5 bases; bases with no gene match: 7. Germline-derived CDR1 and CDR2 are LNHDA and SQIVND (reference sequence). This CDR3 has 15 amino acids.

The rearrangement links TRBV9 to TRBJ2-5, with D maybe TRBD1 (7 bases). The V gene lost 3 bases and the J gene lost 4 bases, with 13 bases spanning the gap. Germline CDR1 SGDLS, CDR2 YYNGEE. This CDR3 contains 14 residues. The DNA for the CDR3 is TGTGCCAGCAGCGCAGGGGGGTGGGCAGAGACCCAGTACTTC. It specifies CASSAGGWAETQYF.

This clone is a singleton in its sample. This rearrangement joins TRBV29-1 to TRBJ2-2; weak D call: TRBD1 (6 bases). There are 14 residues in the CDR3. V was shortened by 0 bases and J by 4 bases, with 9 bases between the two germline ends. Germline loops: CDR1 SQVTM, CDR2 ANQGSEA. The CDR3 bases are TGCAGCGTTGAAGAGCCCAGGGGCACCGGGGAGCTGTTTTTT. Protein: CSVEEPRGTGELFF.

V gene TRBV27 combines with J gene TRBJ1-1; the D gene is possibly TRBD1 (6 bases). Looked up from germline, CDR1 is MNHEY and CDR2 is SMNVEV (reference sequence). The CDR3 is made up of 16 amino acids. Between the trimmed V and J ends, which lost 3 bases and 1 base, there was a span of 15 bases. The CDR3 here is CASSLRGRTANTEAFF. The CDR3 DNA follows: TGTGCCAGCAGTTTGAGGGGCCGGACAGCGAACACTGAAGCTTTCTTT.

V gene TRBV15 combines with J gene TRBJ1-1; D uncertain. CDR3 length: 14 residues. Germline CDR1 is LNHNV and CDR2 is YYDKDF (reference sequence). Between the trimmed V and J ends, which lost 1 base and 1 base, there was a span of 7 bases. The DNA for the CDR3 is TGTGCCACCAGCAGAGGGGGATGGAACACTGAAGCTTTCTTT. Translated, it gives CATSRGGWNTEAFF.

This chain connects TRBV6-5 to TRBJ1-2; D gene uncertain. Germline CDR1 and CDR2: MNHEY and SVGAGI. The V end was cut by 4 bases, the J end by 8 bases, with 20 bases between. The CDR3 has 15 amino acids. The CDR3 protein is CASSSRSQDVEGYTF. CDR3 in DNA: TGTGCCAGCAGTTCCAGGAGCCAGGACGTAGAGGGCTACACCTTC.

This clone occurred a few times. The rearrangement links TRBV11-2 to TRBJ1-1; a possible D gene is TRBD1 (5 bases). Between the trimmed V and J ends, which lost 1 base and 11 bases, there was a span of 17 bases. This CDR3 is built from 14 residues. Germline V lookup: CDR1 SGHAT, CDR2 FQNNGV. The CDR3 here is CASSLVRDAAGAFF. The CDR3 DNA sequence: TGTGCCAGCAGCTTAGTGAGGGACGCTGCAGGGGCTTTCTTT.

The V gene is TRBV18, the J gene TRBJ1-2; D possibly corresponds to TRBD1 (5 bases). CDR1 is KGHSH and CDR2 is LQKENI in the germline V gene. This CDR3 is 16 amino acids long. V was cut by 2 bases and J by 7 bases, with 20 bases left in between. The CDR3 here is CASSPGRDGLGGGYTF. CDR3 coding DNA: TGTGCCAGCTCACCAGGCCGGGACGGGCTTGGGGGTGGCTACACCTTC.

Concerning this clone itself: Other DNA sequences from this sample encode an identical CDR3 as well. This chain joins TRBV27 and TRBJ1-5; D remains unclear. Between the trimmed V and J ends, which lost 5 bases and 4 bases, there was a span of 6 bases. The germline V gene encodes CDR1 MNHEY and CDR2 SMNVEV (reference sequence). This CDR3 spans 12 amino acids. CDR3 coding DNA: TGTGCCAGCAGTCCATTAAATCAGCCCCAGCATTTT. It specifies CASSPLNQPQHF.

The gene calls are TRBV30 and TRBJ2-4, with D unresolved. V lost 0 bases, J lost 0 bases, and 6 bases lay in between. CDR3 length: 14 residues. Germline values: CDR1 GTSNPN, CDR2 SVGIG (reference sequence). In nucleotides, the CDR3 is TGTGCCTGGAGTGTAAGTGGAGCCAAAAACATTCAGTACTTC. It yields the protein CAWSVSGAKNIQYF.

The J gene is TRBJ1-5, the V gene TRBV29-1, with D uncertain. The CDR3 contains 13 residues. Germline V gives CDR1 SQVTM, CDR2 ANQGSEA. V dropped 6 bases and J dropped 7 bases, with 16 bases sitting between them. CDR3 nucleotide sequence: TGCAGCGTCGCAACGACTTTTGAACAGCCCCAGCATTTT. Protein sequence: CSVATTFEQPQHF. Full variable domain (outside the CDR3, taken from reference TRBV29-1 and TRBJ1-5): SAVISQKPSRDICQRGTSLTIQCQVDSQVTMMFWYRQQPGQSLTLIATANQGSEATYESGFVIDKFPISRPNLTFSTLTVSNMSPEDSSIYLCSVATTFEQPQHFGDGTRLSIL.

Comments on this clone: Different DNA sequences within this sample yield the same CDR3. This sequence joins TRBV9 and TRBJ1-1; tentative D call: TRBD1 (6 bases). In germline, CDR1 is SGDLS, CDR2 YYNGEE. The CDR3 runs 14 residues. V lost 0 bases and J 1 base, leaving 7 bases between the germline ends. In nucleotides, the CDR3 is TGTGCCAGCAGCGTAGGGACAGAGAACACTGAAGCTTTCTTT. Its protein product is CASSVGTENTEAFF.

The V and J genes are TRBV4-1 and TRBJ2-5; D not certain. This CDR3 is 13 amino acids long. V lost 0 bases and J 4 bases, leaving 6 bases between the germline ends. Germline V gene lookup returns CDR1 MGHRA and CDR2 YSYEKL. CDR3 sequence: CASSQEGVETQYF. The CDR3 DNA follows: TGCGCCAGCAGCCAAGAAGGAGTAGAGACCCAGTACTTC.

This clone was found once. This chain joins TRBV29-1 and TRBJ1-4, with D unresolved. Germline-derived CDR1 and CDR2 are SQVTM and ANQGSEA. The CDR3 is 13 amino acids. V was clipped by 7 bases and J by 6 bases, with 15 bases between them. The CDR3 DNA is TGCAGCGGCCTGAGGTCCGGGGATGAAAAACTGTTTTTT. Its translation is CSGLRSGDEKLFF.

The chain has TRBV28 and TRBJ1-3; D is perhaps TRBD1 (6 bases). The CDR3 extends over 17 amino acids. V lost 2 bases, J lost 3 bases, and 17 bases lay in between. Germline assignment: CDR1 MDHEN and CDR2 SYDVKM. In DNA, the CDR3 is TGTGCCAGCAGTTTAATTACGTCAGGGGTCGGTGGAAACACCATATATTTT. Translated: CASSLITSGVGGNTIYF.

This clone was seen only a few times. CDR3 sequence (DNA): TGTGCCAGCAGCCCTCCAGGGGCGAGGAGTGAAGCTTTCTTT. This encodes CASSPPGARSEAFF. This chain links TRBV7-3 with TRBJ1-1, with a tentative D call TRBD1 (6 bases). The V end lost 5 bases, the J end lost 7 bases, and 17 bases lay between the germline ends. The length of the CDR3 is 14 residues. The germline gives CDR1 SGHTA, CDR2 FQGTGA.

The V call is TRBV27, the J call TRBJ2-5; D possibly corresponds to TRBD2 (5 bases). The J call may be faulty, since TRBJ2-7 better matches the DNA end. The CDR3 is made up of 11 amino acids. Germline V lookup: CDR1 MNHEY, CDR2 SMNVEV (reference sequence). The CDR3 nucleotides are TGTGCCAGCGCCCGGGGCTACGAGCAGTACTTC. Amino acids: CASARGYEQYF.

V and J are TRBV9 and TRBJ2-1; TRBD2 matches 8 bases. Germline assignment: CDR1 SGDLS and CDR2 YYNGEE. The CDR3 extends over 17 amino acids. V dropped 0 bases and J dropped 8; count of bases not matched to a gene: 13. CDR3 nucleotide sequence: TGTGCCAGCAGCGTAGAGGCCCGGGGGGGAGTGGGCGATGAGCAGTTCTTC. As protein: CASSVEARGGVGDEQFF.

The rearrangement uses TRBV6-5 and TRBJ2-3; 8 nucleotides align to TRBD2. V lost 6 bases to trimming and J lost 4 bases; unmatched junction nucleotides: 9. The CDR3 runs 15 residues. CDR1 is MNHEY and CDR2 is SVGAGI in the germline V gene. This CDR3 reads CASRGRAGGSDTQYF. The DNA for the CDR3 is TGTGCCAGCAGAGGGAGGGCGGGAGGATCAGATACGCAGTATTTT.

For this clone: Other DNA sequences in the same sample also yield this CDR3. The chain uses TRBV2 and TRBJ2-7; D is uncertain. The CDR3 length is 11 residues. V was cut by 2 bases and J by 5 bases, with 4 bases left in between. Germline-derived CDR1 and CDR2 are SNHLY and FYNNEI. CDR3 sequence: CASSEYDEQYF. The CDR3, as DNA: TGTGCCAGCAGTGAATATGACGAGCAGTACTTC.

The chain is built from TRBV10-1 and TRBJ2-3, with 8 bases fitting TRBD1. Germline CDR1 reads WNHNN; CDR2 reads SYGVQD (reference sequence). The CDR3 loop spans 17 amino acids. The J segment lost 1 base and the V segment lost 6 bases, leaving 12 bases of the junction unmatched. The CDR3 region is CASSGIPGGWGTDTQYF. The CDR3 DNA sequence: TGCGCCAGCAGCGGGATTCCAGGGGGCTGGGGCACAGATACGCAGTATTTT.

V is TRBV2 and J is TRBJ1-1, with D perhaps TRBD1 (6 bases). The CDR3 length is 12 residues. Germline V CDR1 and CDR2: SNHLY, FYNNEI. The V and J ends lost 7 bases and 5 bases respectively, with 11 bases between them. CDR3 sequence (DNA): TGTGCCAGCACAGGGGATTATACTGAAGCTTTCTTT. As protein: CASTGDYTEAFF.

The gene calls are TRBV6-1 and TRBJ1-5; D possibly corresponds to TRBD1 (5 bases). V lost 0 bases and J 4 bases, leaving 16 bases between the germline ends. Germline V CDR1 and CDR2: MNHNS, SASEGT. The CDR3 runs 17 residues. In nucleotides, the CDR3 is TGTGCCAGCAGTGAAGCGCCGGGGCCAGCTAATAATCAGCCCCAGCATTTT. Its translation is CASSEAPGPANNQPQHF.

The chain combines TRBV18 with TRBJ1-1; 10 bases line up with TRBD1. Germline assignment: CDR1 KGHSH and CDR2 LQKENI. V was clipped by 2 bases and J by 5 bases; unmatched bases: 11. The CDR3 is made up of 17 amino acids. CDR3 nucleotides: TGTGCCAGCTCACCAAACCAACCCGGGACAGGGGTTACTGAAGCTTTCTTT. Its protein product is CASSPNQPGTGVTEAFF.